The present T cell receptor beta chain was sequenced within a study of T cell changes during pregnancy in multiple sclerosis. The data were produced by immunoSEQ multiplex PCR, yet TCRdb's version contains in-frame clones alone and is incomplete. The sample carries roughly 83,000 clones, about 90% recorded once. CDR1 MRHNA and CDR2 SNTAGT come from the germline V gene. V lost 5 bases to trimming and J lost 5 bases, with 12 bases between them. The CDR3 loop spans 14 amino acids. The count of this clone is one. This specimen was PBMCs, taken in the first trimester of pregnancy. This clonotype originated in a female donor in good health, serving as a control in a pregnancy study. Some clones in this sample may be carry-over from other donors' samples. The J gene is TRBJ2-2, the V gene TRBV6-4; weak D call: TRBD2 (6 bases). The CDR3 region is CASSRDSATGELFF. As DNA, the CDR3 is TGTGCCAGCAGTCGGGACTCAGCTACCGGGGAGCTGTTTTTT.